This T cell receptor beta chain came from a study of beta chain features in type 1 diabetes. Study-wide background: All samples together contributed 100 million to 120 million sorted cells for examination.

The investigators reverse transcribed all of the isolated RNA, so they sequenced expressed TCRB transcripts. TCRdb keeps only in-frame clones here, not all; method: immunoSEQ multiplex PCR. Of hundreds of thousands of clones listed, approximately 10% are singletons. This clone was seen a few times. The antigen remains undetermined. The same CDR3 is also encoded by other DNA sequences in this sample. Germline CDR1 SGHDT, CDR2 YYEEEE. The CDR3 runs 14 residues. Trimming cost V 0 bases and J 1 base, with 6 bases left between them. Whole-study findings and limits: The study found that naive, central memory and Treg TCRB repertoires appeared more similar in patients than in healthy donors. Shorter TCRB CDR3s, moderately but significantly so, marked every one of the four CD4+ subsets in Type 1 diabetes patients.

This TCR was sampled from a man younger than 40 with type 1 diabetes. The genes are TRBV5-6 and TRBJ2-3; D possibly corresponds to TRBD1 (6 bases). The source material was naive CD4+ T cells from blood. This CDR3 is CASSLAGGTDTQYF. As DNA, the CDR3 is TGTGCCAGCAGCTTGGCAGGGGGCACAGATACGCAGTATTTT.